Listed here is a single TCR beta chain. The target antigen is unknown. The sample originates from a study of chemoradiotherapy in HPV16-positive cancers. The overall study: Candidate HPV-specific T-cell clones and common TCR motifs came from functional assays in a couple of HPV16-positive patients.

Trimming removed 5 bases at V and 10 bases at J, with 23 bases between. The CDR3 contains 15 residues. CDR1 SNHLY and CDR2 FYNNEI come from the germline V gene. The assay was immunoSEQ multiplex PCR, and TCRdb's table has in-frame clones only and misses some. The sample includes fewer than 20,000 clones, over 90% seen only once; the top ten take 14%. Over chemoradiotherapy, repertoires were sampled more than once. General study findings and limits: For HPV16-positive patients, expanding HPV-responsive T cells associated with longer recurrence-free survival.

This specimen consisted of blood, obtained from a patient who underwent chemoradiotherapy. V and J are TRBV2 and TRBJ1-1, with a weak D call TRBD1 (6 bases). This clonotype was sampled from a human donor with HPV-associated anogenital cancer. CDR3 sequence: CASSPRLSTGNRAFF. In DNA form, the CDR3 reads TGTGCCAGCAGTCCCCGTCTCTCCACAGGGAACAGAGCTTTCTTT.